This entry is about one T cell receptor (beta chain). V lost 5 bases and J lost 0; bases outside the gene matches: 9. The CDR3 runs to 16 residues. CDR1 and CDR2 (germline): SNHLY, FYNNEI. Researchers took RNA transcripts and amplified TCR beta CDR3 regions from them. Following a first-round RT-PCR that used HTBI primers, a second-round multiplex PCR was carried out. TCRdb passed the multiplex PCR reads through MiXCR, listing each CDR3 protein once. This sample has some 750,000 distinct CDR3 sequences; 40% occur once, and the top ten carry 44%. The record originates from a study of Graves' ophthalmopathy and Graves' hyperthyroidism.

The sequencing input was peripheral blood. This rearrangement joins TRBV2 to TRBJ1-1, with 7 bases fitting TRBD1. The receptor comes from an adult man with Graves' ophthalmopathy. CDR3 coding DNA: TGTGCCAGCAGTTGGTACAGGGGAGTCATGAACACTGAAGCTTTCTTT. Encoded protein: CASSWYRGVMNTEAFF.